This is a list of T cell receptor beta chains from one sample in a study of cytotoxic CD8 clonotypes in ibrutinib-treated CLL. Some clones are missing from TCRdb's copy, which holds only in-frame ones; the method was immunoSEQ multiplex PCR. Among about 130,000 clones, 84% were seen once, and the ten largest hold approximately 3.5%. The material sequenced was PBMCs, taken after 24 months of ibrutinib treatment. The receptors here all came from a human donor with chronic lymphocytic leukemia. The CDR3 runs from the conserved cysteine through the conserved F or W. D genes are given only for firm matches. Clone size is stated in some rows and not others, as once, few, many or a class when expanded.

cdr3_aa cdr3_nt clone_size j_call d_call v_call
CASSGDYRGLDEQYF TGCGCCAGCAGTGGGGATTACAGGGGGCTGGACGAGCAGTACTTC NA TRBJ2-7 TRBD1 TRBV10-1
CATSRSYYEQYF TGTGCCACCAGCAGATCCTACTACGAGCAGTACTTC NA TRBJ2-7 NA TRBV15
CASSPFVPSYEQYF TGCGCCAGCAGCCCATTCGTTCCCTCCTACGAGCAGTACTTC NA TRBJ2-7 NA TRBV4-3
CASSQPGRRNEAFF TGCGCCAGCAGCCAACCGGGCAGGCGAAATGAAGCTTTCTTT few TRBJ1-1 NA TRBV4-1
CASSQGRTGVGYGYTF TGCGCCAGCAGCCAAGGCCGGACAGGGGTTGGCTATGGCTACACCTTC once TRBJ1-2 TRBD1 TRBV4-3
CASSKVRGTAEAFF TGTGCCAGCTCCAAAGTAAGGGGGACCGCTGAAGCTTTCTTT NA TRBJ1-1 NA TRBV18
CASSPPGQGSHPGELFF TGTGCCAGCTCACCACCGGGACAGGGATCTCATCCCGGGGAGCTGTTTTTT NA TRBJ2-2 TRBD1 TRBV18
CASSLGTGGQETQYF TGTGCCAGCAGCTTAGGGACAGGGGGCCAGGAGACCCAGTACTTC NA TRBJ2-5 TRBD1 TRBV13
CASSYSWTDAFF TGTGCCAGCAGTTACTCATGGACAGACGCTTTCTTT few TRBJ1-1 NA TRBV6-5
CASSLEGQPHTEAFF TGCGCCAGCAGCCTAGAGGGACAGCCCCACACTGAAGCTTTCTTT NA TRBJ1-1 TRBD1 TRBV4-1
CASSLGRGEQYF TGTGCCAGCAGTTTAGGCCGGGGGGAGCAGTACTTC NA TRBJ2-7 NA TRBV28
CASSSTYSGAEQFF TGTGCCAGCAGCTCCACATACTCCGGGGCGGAGCAGTTCTTC NA TRBJ2-1 NA TRBV7-9
CASSPTLEETQYF TGTGCCAGCTCACCGACACTAGAAGAGACCCAGTACTTC NA TRBJ2-5 NA TRBV18
CASSTTTGFDEQFF TGTGCCAGCAGCACCACAACAGGGTTCGATGAGCAGTTCTTC NA TRBJ2-1 NA TRBV9
CASSFSQGWYTEAFF TGCGCCAGCAGCTTTTCTCAGGGTTGGTACACTGAAGCTTTCTTT NA TRBJ1-1 NA TRBV5-1
CASSLLGPILMNTEAFF TGTGCCAGCAGCTTGCTGGGGCCCATTCTAATGAACACTGAAGCTTTCTTT once TRBJ1-1 NA TRBV7-9
CSVEGRYEQYF TGCAGCGTTGAAGGGAGGTACGAGCAGTACTTC NA TRBJ2-7 NA TRBV29-1
CASSRGTSNQPQHF TGTGCCAGCAGCCGGGGGACCAGCAATCAGCCCCAGCATTTT NA TRBJ1-5 NA TRBV6-6
CASSSGLAGGDTQYF TGCGCCAGCAGCTCGGGACTAGCGGGGGGAGATACGCAGTATTTT NA TRBJ2-3 TRBD2 TRBV5-1
CASSHSGGIPLEQFF TGTGCCAGCAGCCACAGCGGGGGCATCCCGCTTGAGCAGTTCTTC once TRBJ2-1 TRBD2 TRBV14
CASSGDGILSGNTIYF TGTGCCAGCAGCGGGGACGGGATTTTATCTGGAAACACCATATATTTT NA TRBJ1-3 NA TRBV9
CASSLGGPNGNSPLHF TGTGCCAGCAGCTTGGGGGGGCCAAATGGCAATTCACCCCTCCACTTT NA TRBJ1-6 NA TRBV5-4
CAISGGQGSTYEQYF TGTGCCATCAGTGGCGGACAGGGATCTACCTACGAGCAGTACTTC NA TRBJ2-7 TRBD1 TRBV10-3
CASSEYGNYGYTF TGTGCCAGCAGTGAATATGGGAACTATGGCTACACCTTC few TRBJ1-2 NA TRBV6-1
CASSESGGFNEQFF TGCGCCAGCAGTGAGTCTGGGGGTTTCAATGAGCAGTTCTTC once TRBJ2-1 NA TRBV10-2
CASSLASSNTEAFF TGCGCCAGCAGCTTGGCCAGCTCGAACACTGAAGCTTTCTTT NA TRBJ1-1 NA TRBV5-1
CASSRDRGLEPQHF TGTGCCAGCTCCCGGGACAGGGGGCTAGAGCCCCAGCATTTT NA TRBJ1-5 TRBD1 TRBV18
CASSPGPSSPGYTF TGTGCCAGCAGCCCGGGACCGTCCTCTCCCGGCTACACCTTC NA TRBJ1-2 NA TRBV11-3
CASNRVPANQPQHF TGTGCCAGTAACAGGGTGCCGGCCAATCAGCCCCAGCATTTT NA TRBJ1-5 NA TRBV6-1
CAGGLATSTDTQYF TGTGCCGGAGGACTAGCGACTAGCACAGATACGCAGTATTTT NA TRBJ2-3 TRBD2 TRBV6-1
CASSTRDRGDTEAFF TGTGCCAGCAGTACCCGGGACAGGGGGGACACTGAAGCTTTCTTT NA TRBJ1-1 TRBD1 TRBV6-5
CASTQGQGNTEAFF TGTGCCAGCACCCAGGGACAGGGGAACACTGAAGCTTTCTTT NA TRBJ1-1 TRBD1 TRBV7-9
CASSLRDLADSPLHF TGTGCCAGCAGCCTAAGGGACCTAGCGGATTCACCCCTCCACTTT NA TRBJ1-6 NA TRBV5-4
CASSAPGGVYGYTF TGTGCCAGCAGTGCCCCAGGGGGCGTCTATGGCTACACCTTC NA TRBJ1-2 TRBD1 TRBV25-1
CATQGDRSYEQYF TGTGCCACGCAGGGGGACAGATCCTACGAGCAGTACTTC once TRBJ2-7 TRBD1 TRBV10-3
CASSNSNYNSPLHF TGTGCCAGCAGCAACAGTAACTATAATTCACCCCTCCACTTT NA TRBJ1-6 NA TRBV11-2
CASSIGLAPVKQYF TGTGCCAGTAGTATAGGACTAGCTCCTGTAAAGCAGTACTTC NA TRBJ2-7 TRBD2 TRBV19
CASSEWGRRNTGELFF TGTGCCAGCAGTGAATGGGGCAGAAGAAACACCGGGGAGCTGTTTTTT NA TRBJ2-2 NA TRBV6-1
CASRGGDEQYF TGTGCCAGCAGAGGGGGCGACGAGCAGTACTTC NA TRBJ2-7 TRBD1 TRBV6-6
CASSTGGRPRTTEAFF TGTGCCAGCAGCACCGGGGGGCGGCCGAGGACGACTGAAGCTTTCTTT once TRBJ1-1 NA TRBV7-9
CASTPTGGTNGYTF TGTGCCAGCACCCCCACCGGGGGAACAAATGGCTACACCTTC NA TRBJ1-2 NA TRBV6-6
CAWSRKGGRQETQYF TGTGCCTGGAGCCGAAAAGGGGGGAGACAAGAGACCCAGTACTTC NA TRBJ2-5 NA TRBV30
CASTVEQGWNQPQHF TGTGCCAGCACGGTGGAACAGGGATGGAATCAGCCCCAGCATTTT NA TRBJ1-5 NA TRBV2
CASSLSGLGETQYF TGTGCCAGCAGCTTATCTGGACTAGGAGAGACCCAGTACTTC NA TRBJ2-5 TRBD2 TRBV7-3
CASSPRLAGDHNEQFF TGTGCCAGCAGCCCACGACTAGCGGGGGACCACAATGAGCAGTTCTTC NA TRBJ2-1 TRBD2 TRBV9
CASSRAGFGTEAFF TGCGCCAGCAGCCGGGCAGGGTTTGGCACTGAAGCTTTCTTT NA TRBJ1-1 NA TRBV5-1
CASSLARGNNEQFF TGTGCCAGCAGTTTAGCCAGGGGAAACAATGAGCAGTTCTTC NA TRBJ2-1 NA TRBV27
CASSQGLSAGGVPYEQYF TGCGCCAGCAGCCAAGGTCTCTCGGCGGGGGGGGTGCCTTACGAGCAGTACTTC NA TRBJ2-7 TRBD2 TRBV4-3
CASSSSRSNQPQHF TGTGCCAGCAGTTCGTCCAGGAGCAATCAGCCCCAGCATTTT NA TRBJ1-5 NA TRBV28
CASSLGQSSYEQYF TGTGCCAGCAGCTTGGGTCAATCCTCCTACGAGCAGTACTTC NA TRBJ2-7 NA TRBV5-6
CASSLGVSGYTF TGTGCCAGCAGCTTAGGGGTTTCAGGCTACACCTTC NA TRBJ1-2 NA TRBV11-2